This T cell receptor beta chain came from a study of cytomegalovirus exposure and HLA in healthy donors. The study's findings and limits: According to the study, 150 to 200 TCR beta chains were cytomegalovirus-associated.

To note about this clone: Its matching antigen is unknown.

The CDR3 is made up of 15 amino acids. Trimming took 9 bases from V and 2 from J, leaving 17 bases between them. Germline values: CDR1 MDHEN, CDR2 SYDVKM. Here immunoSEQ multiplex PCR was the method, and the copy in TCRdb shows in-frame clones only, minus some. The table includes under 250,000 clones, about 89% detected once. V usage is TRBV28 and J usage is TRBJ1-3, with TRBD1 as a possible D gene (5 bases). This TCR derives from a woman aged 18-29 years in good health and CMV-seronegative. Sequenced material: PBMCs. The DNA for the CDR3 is TGTGCCAGTCGAACCCGGCAGGGAACTGGAAACACCATATATTTT. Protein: CASRTRQGTGNTIYF. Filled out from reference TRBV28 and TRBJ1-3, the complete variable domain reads DVKVTQSSRYLVKRTGEKVFLECVQDMDHENMFWYRQDPGLGLRLIYFSYDVKMKEKGDIPEGYSVSREKKERFSLILESASTNQTSMYLCASRTRQGTGNTIYFGEGSWLTVV.